Below are 18 T cell receptor beta chains sequenced from a single sample in a study of identical twins. TCRdb re-analysed the 5' RACE reads in MiXCR, keeping a single row per CDR3 protein. The data hold roughly 250,000 distinct CDR3 sequences, with about 7% observed a single time. In addition, the sample was reused for a study of yellow fever vaccine responses in identical twins.

Sequenced sample: memory (CD45RO+) T cells sorted from blood. The receptors stem from a woman between 18 and 30 years old in good health.

The chain recombines TRBV7-9 with TRBJ2-4; 8 bases agree with TRBD2. Germline lookup yields CDR1 SEHNR and CDR2 FQNEAQ (reference sequence). Unmatched junction bases numbered 12, after V lost 5 bases and J lost 6 bases. This CDR3 spans 16 amino acids. The chain's CDR3 is CASSGISGELRNIQYF. The CDR3 DNA reads as TGTGCCAGCAGCGGGATTAGCGGGGAACTGAGAAACATTCAGTACTTC.

This clonotype was recorded at least ten times. This rearrangement joins TRBV7-6 to TRBJ1-4; the D is unclear. CDR3 length: 14 amino acids. Germline V gene lookup returns CDR1 SGHVS and CDR2 FNYEAQ. V was cut by 5 bases and J by 2 bases, with 9 bases left in between. The CDR3, as DNA: TGTGCCAGCAGCCCCAGCCGGACTAATGAAAAACTGTTTTTT. As protein: CASSPSRTNEKLFF.

This clonotype was detected many times. The rearrangement joins TRBV10-3 to TRBJ1-5; D may be TRBD1 (5 bases). V lost 0 bases and J lost 5, with 14 bases in between. CDR1 is ENHRY, CDR2 SYGVKD, per germline. CDR3 length: 16 amino acids. For the CDR3, the DNA is TGTGCCATCAGTGAGTCCGGTGGGGGGGGATATCAGCCCCAGCATTTT. This codes for CAISESGGGGYQPQHF.

At least ten counts were recorded for this clonotype. The chain couples TRBV11-1 to TRBJ2-3; 9 bases are a match to TRBD2. CDR1 and CDR2 from the germline V gene are SGHAT and FQDESV (reference sequence). V lost 2 bases, J lost 0 bases, and 9 bases stayed unmatched. The CDR3 runs 18 residues. The CDR3 coding sequence is TGTGCCAGCAGCTTACCTGTTCTAGCGGGGATTAGCACAGATACGCAGTATTTT. Translated: CASSLPVLAGISTDTQYF.

This clonotype appeared many times. The genes are TRBV2 and TRBJ1-6; D might be TRBD1 (6 bases). The CDR3 extends over 13 amino acids. CDR1 is SNHLY, CDR2 FYNNEI, per germline. V was trimmed by 6 bases and J by 8 bases, leaving 11 bases between them. The CDR3 DNA reads as TGTGCCAGCAGGGCAGGGGAGTATTCACCCCTCCACTTT. Protein product: CASRAGEYSPLHF.

V gene TRBV12-3 or TRBV12-4 combines with J gene TRBJ2-7, with TRBD1 identical over 10 bases. Trimming took 6 bases from V and 0 from J; bases not matched to a gene: 2. The CDR3 is made up of 14 amino acids. The CDR3 DNA follows: TGTGCCAGCAGCCGGACAGGGGGCTCCTACGAGCAGTACTTC. Encoded protein: CASSRTGGSYEQYF.

There are a few counts of this clonotype. V usage is TRBV9 and J usage is TRBJ1-4; TRBD1 aligns across 7 bases. Germline lookup yields CDR1 SGDLS and CDR2 YYNGEE. V shed 4 bases and J 6 bases; nucleotides not matched to a gene: 12. The CDR3 runs to 16 residues. CDR3 region: CASSPLAATGHEKLFF. For the CDR3, the DNA is TGTGCCAGCAGCCCGCTGGCGGCGACAGGGCATGAAAAACTGTTTTTT.

V gene TRBV15 combines with J gene TRBJ2-3, with D tentatively TRBD2 (6 bases). Germline V lookup: CDR1 LNHNV, CDR2 YYDKDF (reference sequence). V was cut by 1 base and J by 3 bases, with 20 bases left in between. This CDR3 comprises 18 residues. As DNA, the CDR3 is TGTGCCACCAGCAGAGTTATCCTTGGTGGGGGGACTACAGATACGCAGTATTTT. Amino acid sequence: CATSRVILGGGTTDTQYF.

V usage is TRBV11-3 and J usage is TRBJ2-4, with D tentatively TRBD1 (6 bases). V was cut by 4 bases and J by 4 bases, with 14 bases left in between. The CDR3 totals 15 residues. CDR1 is SGHNT and CDR2 is YENEEA in the germline V gene. CDR3 nucleotide sequence: TGTGCCAGCAGCTCCCGAACCGGGACAAAAAACATTCAGTACTTC. Its protein is CASSSRTGTKNIQYF.

The V and J genes are TRBV25-1 and TRBJ2-1; D might be TRBD1 (6 bases). Germline V CDR1 and CDR2: MGHDK, SYGVNS. The CDR3 is 15 residues long. Trimming stripped 4 bases from V and 2 bases from J, with 12 bases between. The DNA for the CDR3 is TGTGCCAGCAGTGGTGCGACAGGCCCCTACAATGAGCAGTTCTTC. Translating gives CASSGATGPYNEQFF.

This clonotype was observed many times. This chain uses TRBV5-1 with TRBJ2-3; a weak D match, TRBD2 (5 bases). Trimming removed 9 bases from V and 0 bases from J, with 14 bases in between. The CDR3 runs to 14 residues. CDR1 SGHRS and CDR2 YFSETQ come from the germline V gene. The CDR3: CATAEGLSTDTQYF. As DNA, the CDR3 is TGCGCCACCGCAGAGGGTCTTAGCACAGATACGCAGTATTTT. Drawing the rest from reference TRBV5-1 and TRBJ2-3, the complete variable domain is KAGVTQTPRYLIKTRGQQVTLSCSPISGHRSVSWYQQTPGQGLQFLFEYFSETQRNKGNFPGRFSGRQFSNSRSEMNVSTLELGDSALYLCATAEGLSTDTQYFGPGTRLTVL.

The chain combines TRBV5-5 with TRBJ2-1, with a tentative D call TRBD2 (5 bases). The V gene's germline CDR1 is SGHKS and CDR2 YYEKEE (reference sequence). The CDR3 contains 13 residues. V lost 4 bases to trimming and J lost 5 bases, with 10 bases between them. This chain's CDR3 is CASSAGVNNEQFF. The CDR3 nucleotides are TGTGCCAGCAGCGCCGGGGTGAACAATGAGCAGTTCTTC.

This clonotype was seen a few times. J is TRBJ2-1 and V is TRBV28, with 14 bases fitting TRBD2. Germline-derived CDR1 and CDR2 are MDHEN and SYDVKM. Trimming removed 6 bases from V and 7 bases from J; junction bases left unmatched: 5. The CDR3 loop spans 15 amino acids. The CDR3 DNA sequence: TGTGCCAGCAGACGTAGACTAGCGGGAGGGAATGAGCAGTTCTTC. Translated, it gives CASRRRLAGGNEQFF.

The V call is TRBV18, the J call TRBJ2-2, with TRBD1 matching over 9 bases. The V and J ends lost 2 bases and 4 bases, in that order; junction bases with no gene match: 5. The CDR3 has 16 amino acids. The germline V gene has CDR1 KGHSH and CDR2 LQKENI. In nucleotides, the CDR3 is TGTGCCAGCTCACCAATGGACAGGGGTGGCACCGGGGAGCTGTTTTTT. It specifies CASSPMDRGGTGELFF.

This clonotype was seen many times. The V and J genes are TRBV5-1 and TRBJ1-4; maybe TRBD1 (6 bases). The CDR3 length is 14 residues. The germline V gene has CDR1 SGHRS and CDR2 YFSETQ. V was cut by 2 bases and J by 8 bases, with 13 bases left in between. Here the CDR3 DNA reads TGCGCCAGCAGCTTTGAGGGGGTACGAGAAAAACTGTTTTTT. Its protein product is CASSFEGVREKLFF.

The table lists this clonotype with many counts. The gene calls are TRBV4-2 and TRBJ2-2, with 8 bases lining up with TRBD1. The CDR3 is made up of 16 amino acids. Germline CDR1 is LGHNA and CDR2 is YNFKEQ. The J segment lost 5 bases and the V segment lost 0 bases, leaving 5 bases of the junction unmatched. This CDR3 is CASSQEQGAKTGELFF. The CDR3 coding sequence is TGTGCCAGCAGCCAAGAGCAGGGGGCAAAAACCGGGGAGCTGTTTTTT.

The chain couples TRBV7-9 to TRBJ2-1; possibly TRBD2 for D (5 bases). The germline V gene encodes CDR1 SEHNR and CDR2 FQNEAQ (reference sequence). V dropped 7 bases and J dropped 12 bases, with 19 bases sitting between them. The CDR3 sequence is 13 residues long. This CDR3 reads CASTLLGSWRQFF. In nucleotides, the CDR3 is TGTGCCAGCACCCTACTGGGGAGTTGGAGGCAGTTCTTC.

This clonotype was observed a few times. The chain uses TRBV9 and TRBJ2-3; D may be TRBD2 (5 bases). The germline CDR1 and CDR2 sequences are SGDLS and YYNGEE. The CDR3 covers 15 residues. V lost 4 bases, J lost 6 bases, and 18 bases lay in between. DNA for the CDR3: TGTGCCAGCAGCCCAGAGGGTAGGGCAGCGGATACGCAGTATTTT. Translating it yields CASSPEGRAADTQYF. Combining the CDR3 with reference TRBV9 and TRBJ2-3 gives the whole variable domain DSGVTQTPKHLITATGQRVTLRCSPRSGDLSVYWYQQSLDQGLQFLIQYYNGEERAKGNILERFSAQQFPDLHSELNLSSLELGDSALYFCASSPEGRAADTQYFGPGTRLTVL.